Ten or more counts support the clone carrying this TCR beta chain. Germline CDR1 and CDR2: MRHNA and SNTAGT. Trimming pared 4 bases from V and 7 bases from J, leaving 14 bases between. This CDR3 is built from 14 residues. MiXCR was run by TCRdb on the RT-PCR reads, yielding one entry per CDR3 protein. The sample lists hundreds of thousands of distinct CDR3 sequences, over 12% occurring once. The chain carries TRBV6-4 and TRBJ2-1, with D possibly matching TRBD2 (7 bases). The source of this sequence is a female donor in good health, serving as a healthy control. Material for sequencing was memory CD4+ T cells from blood. The chain's CDR3 is CASSVGGAGNEQFF. As DNA, the CDR3 is TGTGCCAGCAGTGTAGGGGGGGCTGGGAATGAGCAGTTCTTC.